Listed below are T cell receptor beta chains from one sample, sequenced in a study of blood T cell repertoires in COVID-19. Profiled with immunoSEQ multiplex PCR; TCRdb holds only in-frame clones, not every one. The sample includes 200,000 to 300,000 clones, over 75% seen only once; the top ten take about 0.7%. The sequenced sample consisted of peripheral blood. The receptors were sampled from a human donor in a cohort sampled during active COVID-19. Each CDR3 is given with its conserved first and last residue. Each record gives: V gene, clone size, J gene, D gene, CDR3 DNA, CDR3 protein. A D gene is named only where the DNA matches it firmly. Size is stated for part of the rows, as once, few or many counts, or as a class when the clone is expanded.

V: TRBV5-4
size: -
J: TRBJ1-4
D: -
DNA: TGTGCCAGCAGCCGGGGGGGGCCAGGCTATAATGAAAAACTGTTTTTT
CDR3: CASSRGGPGYNEKLFF

V: TRBV10-3
size: few
J: TRBJ1-1
D: TRBD1
DNA: TGTGCCATCAGTTTGACAGGGATGAACACTGAAGCTTTCTTT
CDR3: CAISLTGMNTEAFF

V: TRBV7-3
size: -
J: TRBJ2-7
D: TRBD2
DNA: TGTGCCAGCAGCGATAGCGGGGCCACCTACGAGCAGTACTTC
CDR3: CASSDSGATYEQYF

V: TRBV5-6
size: -
J: TRBJ1-4
D: -
DNA: TGTGCCAGCAGCTTGGGCAGGGGATATTCTGAAAAACTGTTTTTT
CDR3: CASSLGRGYSEKLFF

V: TRBV11-2
size: -
J: TRBJ1-4
D: -
DNA: TGTGCCAGCAGCTTAGGCCACTCTAATGAAAAACTGTTTTTT
CDR3: CASSLGHSNEKLFF

V: TRBV7-6
size: -
J: TRBJ2-7
D: TRBD2
DNA: TGTGCCAGCAGCTCGCGGACTAGCAGAACCTACGAGCAGTACTTC
CDR3: CASSSRTSRTYEQYF

V: TRBV11-3
size: -
J: TRBJ2-1
D: TRBD2
DNA: TGTGCCAGCAGTGCGGGGGGGCCCTCCTACAATGAGCAGTTCTTC
CDR3: CASSAGGPSYNEQFF

V: TRBV6-5
size: -
J: TRBJ1-2
D: -
DNA: TGTGCCAGCAGTTACTCCTGGGCAGATCGACGGGGGGGCTACACCTTC
CDR3: CASSYSWADRRGGYTF

V: TRBV19
size: -
J: TRBJ1-2
D: TRBD1
DNA: TGTGCCAGTACCAGACAGGGGAGCATCTATGGCTACACCTTC
CDR3: CASTRQGSIYGYTF

V: TRBV9
size: few
J: TRBJ2-7
D: TRBD1
DNA: TGTGCCAGCAGCGTAGGGGACCGGGACAGAAGATACGAGCAGTACTTC
CDR3: CASSVGDRDRRYEQYF

V: TRBV27
size: -
J: TRBJ2-5
D: -
DNA: TGTGCCAGCAGTGACAGGACTAGGGTCCAAGAGACCCAGTACTTC
CDR3: CASSDRTRVQETQYF

V: TRBV24-1
size: -
J: TRBJ1-1
D: -
DNA: TGTGCCACCAGTGATTTACTGGGAGGGGATTACGCCGCGAACACTGAAGCTTTCTTT
CDR3: CATSDLLGGDYAANTEAFF

V: TRBV11-2
size: -
J: TRBJ2-7
D: -
DNA: TGTGCCAGCAGCTTATCGCAGGGCACCTACGAGCAGTACTTC
CDR3: CASSLSQGTYEQYF

V: TRBV4-1
size: -
J: TRBJ2-1
D: TRBD2
DNA: TGCGCCAGCAGCCAAGATGGGTGGCTAGCGGGGCCTTACAATGAGCAGTTCTTC
CDR3: CASSQDGWLAGPYNEQFF

V: TRBV7-2
size: -
J: TRBJ2-3
D: -
DNA: TGTGCCAGCAGCTTAGCGCAGTACCACACAGATACGCAGTATTTT
CDR3: CASSLAQYHTDTQYF

V: TRBV11-2
size: -
J: TRBJ2-3
D: -
DNA: TGTGCCAGCAGCCTCAATTGGATTAGCGGCGTCACAGATACGCAGTATTTT
CDR3: CASSLNWISGVTDTQYF

V: TRBV3-1/TRBV3-2
size: -
J: TRBJ2-2
D: -
DNA: TGTGCCAGCAGCCTTCTCACCGGGGAGCTGTTTTTT
CDR3: CASSLLTGELFF

V: TRBV5-1
size: -
J: TRBJ2-5
D: -
DNA: TGCGCCAGCAGCCCTCAACCTGGACAACAAGAGACCCAGTACTTC
CDR3: CASSPQPGQQETQYF

V: TRBV5-8
size: -
J: TRBJ2-5
D: -
DNA: TGTGCCAGCAGCTTGGTAGGGGCCCAAGAGACCCAGTACTTC
CDR3: CASSLVGAQETQYF

V: TRBV25-1
size: -
J: TRBJ2-2
D: TRBD2
DNA: TGTGCCAGCAGTGACCTAGGACTAGCCGGGGAGCTGTTTTTT
CDR3: CASSDLGLAGELFF

V: TRBV7-9
size: -
J: TRBJ2-7
D: TRBD1
DNA: TGTGCCAGCAGCTTTCGAAACAGGGGGGACGGGGAGCAGTACTTC
CDR3: CASSFRNRGDGEQYF

V: TRBV2
size: few
J: TRBJ1-5
D: -
DNA: TGTGCCAGCAGCGCCTACAGGGTCGTCCAGCCCCAGCATTTT
CDR3: CASSAYRVVQPQHF

V: TRBV28
size: -
J: TRBJ2-1
D: TRBD1
DNA: TGTGCCAGCAGTTTTGGGACAGGGGGTTTCGATGAGCAGTTCTTC
CDR3: CASSFGTGGFDEQFF

V: TRBV7-3
size: -
J: TRBJ2-7
D: TRBD2
DNA: TGTGCCAGCAGCTGGCCGGGAGGGGTTGAAAGGGTAAGCTACGAGCAGTACTTC
CDR3: CASSWPGGVERVSYEQYF

V: TRBV7-6
size: -
J: TRBJ2-7
D: -
DNA: TGTGCCAGCAGCTTAGACAGTGACAGTAGCCCCTACGAGCAGTACTTC
CDR3: CASSLDSDSSPYEQYF

V: TRBV10-3
size: -
J: TRBJ2-6
D: TRBD2
DNA: TGTGCCATCGGGCTAGCGGGGGGAGGCTCTGGGGCCAACGTCCTGACTTTC
CDR3: CAIGLAGGGSGANVLTF

V: TRBV6-6
size: -
J: TRBJ1-2
D: TRBD1
DNA: TGTGCCAGCAGTTACTTAGGACAGGGGTATGGCTACACCTTC
CDR3: CASSYLGQGYGYTF

V: TRBV12-3/TRBV12-4
size: -
J: TRBJ2-7
D: -
DNA: TGTGCCAGCAGTTTAGTAGAGCGCTACGAGCAGTACTTC
CDR3: CASSLVERYEQYF

V: TRBV9
size: -
J: TRBJ1-3
D: -
DNA: TGTGCCAGCAGCGTAGATCTGGTGATGAGCGGGAACACCATATATTTT
CDR3: CASSVDLVMSGNTIYF

V: TRBV6-5
size: -
J: TRBJ2-2
D: -
DNA: TGTGCCAGCAGTTACAACGGGAATAGAGGCACCGGGGAGCTGTTTTTT
CDR3: CASSYNGNRGTGELFF

V: TRBV4-3
size: -
J: TRBJ2-7
D: TRBD1
DNA: TGCGCCAGCGAACGGGACAGGGGGCTCTCCTACGAGCAGTACTTC
CDR3: CASERDRGLSYEQYF

V: TRBV7-9
size: -
J: TRBJ1-5
D: TRBD1
DNA: TGTGCCAGCAGCTTAGGACAGGGTAATCAGCCCCAGCATTTT
CDR3: CASSLGQGNQPQHF

V: TRBV14
size: -
J: TRBJ2-7
D: -
DNA: TGTGCCAGCAGCCACGGGATCCCCAGCAAGCAGTACTTC
CDR3: CASSHGIPSKQYF

V: TRBV7-9
size: -
J: TRBJ1-3
D: -
DNA: TGTGCCAGCAGCCTCGGGGGACCCAATTCTGGAAACACCATATATTTT
CDR3: CASSLGGPNSGNTIYF

V: TRBV27
size: -
J: TRBJ1-2
D: -
DNA: TGTGCCAGCAGTTTATCCAGGGGTAATGGCTACACCTTC
CDR3: CASSLSRGNGYTF

V: TRBV28
size: -
J: TRBJ2-7
D: TRBD1
DNA: TGTGCCAGCAGTGCCGCTAGGGACAGCTACTACGAGCAGTACTTC
CDR3: CASSAARDSYYEQYF

V: TRBV11-3
size: -
J: TRBJ1-1
D: -
DNA: TGTGCCAGCAGCTTAGATATAAGGGAGCGTAACACTGAAGCTTTCTTT
CDR3: CASSLDIRERNTEAFF

V: TRBV30
size: -
J: TRBJ2-5
D: TRBD2
DNA: TGTGCCTGGAGTGTTCGTGGGGGGGTGACCCAGTACTTC
CDR3: CAWSVRGGVTQYF

V: TRBV28
size: -
J: TRBJ1-2
D: TRBD1
DNA: TGTGCCAGCAGTGCCCCGGGACAGGGGAACTATGGCTACACCTTC
CDR3: CASSAPGQGNYGYTF

V: TRBV7-2
size: -
J: TRBJ2-7
D: -
DNA: TGTGCCAGCAGCTTAAGAGCAGGAGGGTCCTACGAGCAGTACTTC
CDR3: CASSLRAGGSYEQYF

V: TRBV6-5
size: few
J: TRBJ1-2
D: TRBD1
DNA: TGTGCCAGCAGACAGGGGACGAAATATGGCTACACCTTC
CDR3: CASRQGTKYGYTF

V: TRBV11-2
size: -
J: TRBJ1-4
D: TRBD1
DNA: TGTGCCAGCAGTTCCACAGGGGGCTGGGGACCAACTAATGAAAAACTGTTTTTT
CDR3: CASSSTGGWGPTNEKLFF

V: TRBV7-2
size: -
J: TRBJ2-7
D: TRBD1
DNA: TGTGCCAGCAGCTCCCTAGGACAGGGGACCGAGCAGTACTTC
CDR3: CASSSLGQGTEQYF

V: TRBV15
size: once
J: TRBJ1-1
D: -
DNA: TGTGCCACCAGCAGAGATAGGGGGAGGAACACTGAAGCTTTCTTT
CDR3: CATSRDRGRNTEAFF

V: TRBV30
size: -
J: TRBJ2-1
D: -
DNA: TGTGTCGTTGTGGGGGGTGACAATGAGCAGTTCTTC
CDR3: CVVVGGDNEQFF

V: TRBV7-2
size: -
J: TRBJ1-2
D: TRBD1
DNA: TGTGCCAGCAGCTTAGACCACAGACAGGGGGGATACGGCTACACCTTC
CDR3: CASSLDHRQGGYGYTF

V: TRBV9
size: -
J: TRBJ2-1
D: TRBD2
DNA: TGTGCCAGCAGCGTAGGGGAACCCGGGACTAGCGGATACAATGAGCAGTTCTTC
CDR3: CASSVGEPGTSGYNEQFF

V: TRBV6-5
size: -
J: TRBJ2-3
D: TRBD1
DNA: TGTGCCAGCAGCTACACAGGGGCCAGCACAGATACGCAGTATTTT
CDR3: CASSYTGASTDTQYF

V: TRBV29-1
size: -
J: TRBJ1-5
D: -
DNA: TGCAGCGTCTCTAAGGGGGTCAATCAGCCCCAGCATTTT
CDR3: CSVSKGVNQPQHF

V: TRBV7-9
size: -
J: TRBJ2-7
D: -
DNA: TGTGCCAGCAGAGGAGCAGCCACCTACGAGCAGTACTTC
CDR3: CASRGAATYEQYF

V: TRBV10-1
size: -
J: TRBJ2-3
D: TRBD2
DNA: TGCGCCAGCAGACCTAGCGGGGGAGAAGATACGCAGTATTTT
CDR3: CASRPSGGEDTQYF

V: TRBV7-2
size: -
J: TRBJ2-7
D: TRBD1
DNA: TGTGCCAGCAGCTTCAGGCAGGGGGTCAGCGAGCAGTACTTC
CDR3: CASSFRQGVSEQYF

V: TRBV19
size: -
J: TRBJ2-6
D: TRBD2
DNA: TGTGCCAGTAGTATAGCGAGACTAGCGGGAGGGTCTGGGGCCAACGTCCTGACTTTC
CDR3: CASSIARLAGGSGANVLTF

V: TRBV30
size: once
J: TRBJ2-2
D: -
DNA: TGTGCCTGGAAACTGCCGAACACCGGGGAGCTGTTTTTT
CDR3: CAWKLPNTGELFF